A single sample gave rise to the 20 T cell receptor beta chains below, sequenced in a study of T cell clonality in common variable immunodeficiency. The repertoire was sequenced with immunoSEQ multiplex PCR; TCRdb's copy has only in-frame clones and lacks some. The specimen has about 52,000 clones, none found just once. Sequencing was done on a sample of peripheral blood mononuclear cells. The source is a person aged 18 to 75 in good health.

This clone was detected many times. The read gets to within 3 residues of the CDR3 end, and the germline J gene fills in the rest. This chain joins TRBV5-1 and TRBJ1-1; D may be TRBD1 (6 bases). Looked up from germline, CDR1 is SGHRS and CDR2 is YFSETQ. Trimming shortened V by 6 bases and J by 3 bases, and 24 bases separated the two germline ends. The CDR3 loop spans 17 amino acids. The CDR3 reads CASKPNTLRGIYTEAFF. Incomplete CDR3 DNA: TGCGCCAGCAAGCCAAACACTCTAAGGGGGATCTACACTGAA.

This clone was counted ten times or more. The DNA read from the CDR3 is TGTGCCAGCAGGGCTAGCCCTCCAGAATTTTACAATGAG. Translating gives CASRASPPEFYNE. The whole CDR3 protein reads CASRASPPEFYNEQFF. The rearrangement joins TRBV2 to TRBJ2-1, with D possibly matching TRBD2 (5 bases). The read comes to an end 3 residues before the CDR3 does, leaving the germline J gene to fill in the end. The germline V gene has CDR1 SNHLY and CDR2 FYNNEI. CDR3 length equals 16 residues. Trimming left V 6 bases short and J 4 bases short, with 19 bases between.

This clone showed up many times. The read falls 3 residues short of the CDR3 end, and the missing part is taken from the germline J gene. The V and J genes are TRBV5-1 and TRBJ2-7; maybe TRBD2 (5 bases). The V gene lost 4 bases and the J gene lost 0 bases, with 8 bases spanning the gap. Germline V gene data show CDR1 as SGHRS and CDR2 as YFSETQ. There are 13 residues in the CDR3. CDR3 DNA (partial): TGCGCCAGCAGCCAACTAGGCTCCTACGAG. This translates into CASSQLGSYE. The complete CDR3 reads CASSQLGSYEQYF. Full variable domain (rest looked up from reference TRBV5-1 and TRBJ2-7): KAGVTQTPRYLIKTRGQQVTLSCSPISGHRSVSWYQQTPGQGLQFLFEYFSETQRNKGNFPGRFSGRQFSNSRSEMNVSTLELGDSALYLCASSQLGSYEQYFGPGTRLTVT.

This clone was recorded many times. Read coverage stops 3 residues before the CDR3 terminus; the germline J gene supplies the remainder. V gene TRBV7-2 combines with J gene TRBJ2-5, with D perhaps matching TRBD1 (5 bases). CDR3 length equals 13 residues. V lost 2 bases and J 4 bases, leaving 8 bases between the germline ends. Germline CDR1 is SGHTA and CDR2 is FQGNSA. The CDR3 bases that were read are TGTGCCAGCAGCTTAAACAGGATAGAGACC. This sequence encodes CASSLNRIET. The CDR3 in full is CASSLNRIETQYF.

This clone has at least ten counts. The DNA ends 3 residues before the CDR3 does, and the rest of the CDR3 is filled in from the germline J gene. The V and J genes are TRBV6-2 or TRBV6-3 and TRBJ2-1; TRBD2 aligns across 8 bases. CDR1 and CDR2 (germline): MNHEY, SVGEGT. The CDR3 totals 15 residues. Trimming at V came to 0 bases and at J to 4 bases, leaving 2 bases not matched to a gene. CDR3 DNA, as far as it was read: TGTGCCAGCAGTTACTCTACTAGCGGTTACAATGAG. Translating gives CASSYSTSGYNE. The CDR3 in its entirety is CASSYSTSGYNEQFF.

In this sample, this clone turned up many times. The read ends 3 residues early relative to the CDR3; the germline J gene fills the gap. J is TRBJ1-1 and V is TRBV19; TRBD1 might be the D (5 bases). Germline lookup yields CDR1 LNHDA and CDR2 SQIVND (reference sequence). The V gene lost 3 bases and the J gene lost 7 bases, with 12 bases spanning the gap. This CDR3 region has 13 residues. Incomplete CDR3 DNA: TGTGCCAGTAGTATGGGGGGTTTGAGTGAA. It encodes CASSMGGLSE. The whole CDR3 region reads CASSMGGLSEAFF.

This clone was observed at least ten times. The read finishes 3 residues shy of the CDR3 end, and the germline J gene is used to complete it. Other DNA variants within this sample encode the same CDR3. V gene TRBV19 combines with J gene TRBJ1-3; TRBD1 matches at 7 bases. With V trimmed by 4 bases and J by 1 base, 7 bases remained unmatched. The CDR3 extends over 16 amino acids. CDR1 is LNHDA and CDR2 is SQIVND in the germline V gene (reference sequence). The covered CDR3 bases are TGTGCCAGTAGTACCAGACAGGGAGCATCTGGAAACACC. Its translation is CASSTRQGASGNT. Given in full, the CDR3 is CASSTRQGASGNTIYF.

This clone occurred many times. Coverage ceases 3 residues before the CDR3 finishes, and the germline J gene fills in the end. The chain combines TRBV9 with TRBJ2-3, with 11 bases identical to TRBD2. Germline V gene sequence: CDR1 SGDLS, CDR2 YYNGEE. CDR3 size: 16 residues. The V gene end was trimmed by 3 bases and the J gene end by 8 bases; junction bases not matched to a gene: 11. CDR3 region: CASSALAGGRWGTQYF. The DNA read from the CDR3 is TGTGCCAGCAGCGCGCTAGCGGGAGGCCGATGGGGTACG.

This clone appeared many times. The observed sequence ends 3 residues before the CDR3 terminus, with the missing tail filled in from the germline J gene. The V call is TRBV10-3, the J call TRBJ2-1; 12 bases map to TRBD2. The CDR3 is 16 amino acids. Per germline, CDR1 ENHRY and CDR2 SYGVKD. Losses at the gene ends were 2 bases for V and 7 bases for J; bases not matched to a gene: 6. The DNA read from the CDR3 is TGTGCCATCAGTGAGCAACTAGCGGGAGGATTTAATGAG. It encodes CAISEQLAGGFNE. The complete CDR3 protein is CAISEQLAGGFNEQFF.

This clone was seen a handful of times. The read terminates 3 residues ahead of where the CDR3 ends, so the germline J gene completes it. The V gene is TRBV7-9, the J gene TRBJ1-2, with 7 bases fitting TRBD1. The germline CDR1 and CDR2 sequences are SEHNR and FQNEAQ (reference sequence). This CDR3 contains 15 residues. CDR3 residues: CASSLDLHRGNGYTF. The sequenced CDR3 bases are TGTGCCAGCAGCTTAGATCTACACAGGGGAAACGGC.

This clone was found many times. The CDR3 is cut off 3 residues early in the read; its end comes from the germline J gene. V usage is TRBV18 and J usage is TRBJ1-4, with D possibly being TRBD1 (5 bases). The germline V gene has CDR1 KGHSH and CDR2 LQKENI. This CDR3 is 13 amino acids long. With 3 bases removed from V and 4 bases from J, the gap between germline ends came to 6 bases. CDR3 loop: CASSPGLNEKLFF. The CDR3 bases that were read are TGTGCCAGCTCACCGGGACTTAATGAAAAA. Full variable domain (rest looked up from reference TRBV18 and TRBJ1-4): NAGVMQNPRHLVRRRGQEARLRCSPMKGHSHVYWYRQLPEEGLKFMVYLQKENIIDESGMPKERFSAEFPKEGPSILRIQQVVRGDSAAYFCASSPGLNEKLFFGSGTQLSVL.

This clone has ten or more counts. Coverage ceases 3 residues before the CDR3 finishes, and the germline J gene fills in the end. The chain carries TRBV5-1 and TRBJ2-3; D is perhaps TRBD1 or TRBD2 (7 bases each). This CDR3 comprises 17 residues. Trimming took off 3 bases at V and 5 bases at J, with 22 bases between the two ends. Germline CDR1 is SGHRS and CDR2 is YFSETQ. CDR3 DNA (partial): TGCGCCAGCAGCTCCCCACGGGGCGGGAGACAGGGAGATACG. Residues: CASSSPRGGRQGDT. The full CDR3 is CASSSPRGGRQGDTQYF.

This clone was seen ten or more times. The read comes to an end 3 residues before the CDR3 does, leaving the germline J gene to fill in the end. The chain combines TRBV5-1 with TRBJ1-2; 7 nucleotides match TRBD1. V lost 2 bases and J lost 0; bases outside the gene matches: 4. Germline CDR1 is SGHRS and CDR2 is YFSETQ. The length of the CDR3 is 15 residues. The part of the CDR3 DNA that was read is TGCGCCAGCAGCTTAACAGGGGTCACTAACTATGGC. Its protein is CASSLTGVTNYG. The CDR3 reads in full as CASSLTGVTNYGYTF.

This clone was seen at least ten times. The CDR3 end is not reached by the read, which stops 3 residues before it; the germline J gene fills it in. The chain is built from TRBV6-2 or TRBV6-3 and TRBJ2-5; D is possibly TRBD1 (6 bases). The CDR3 sequence is 17 residues long. The germline CDR1 and CDR2 sequences are MNHEY and SVGEGT. Trimming took 7 bases from V and 4 from J, leaving 25 bases between them. The CDR3 sequence is CASKGQGWFFRGETQYF. Partial CDR3 DNA: TGTGCCAGCAAGGGCCAGGGGTGGTTTTTCAGGGGAGAGACC.

This clone was seen many times. The read comes to an end 3 residues before the CDR3 does, leaving the germline J gene to fill in the end. The gene calls are TRBV13 and TRBJ2-1; TRBD2 aligns across 7 bases. The ends lost 5 bases at V and 4 bases at J; junction bases unmatched: 8. The CDR3 has 15 amino acids. CDR1 is PRHDT and CDR2 is FYEKMQ in the germline V gene (reference sequence). CDR3: CASSRLGTKYNEQFF. Incomplete CDR3 DNA: TGTGCCAGCAGCCGACTAGGGACTAAATACAATGAG.

This clone was detected a few times. The CDR3 end is not reached by the read, which stops 3 residues before it; the germline J gene fills it in. This rearrangement joins TRBV6-2 or TRBV6-3 to TRBJ2-3; 8 bases are shared with TRBD2. CDR1 is MNHEY, CDR2 SVGEGT, per germline. This CDR3 has 14 residues. The CDR3 here is CASSYGREAETQYF. Incomplete CDR3 DNA: TGTGCCAGCAGTTACGGGCGGGAGGCCGAGACG.

This clone was recorded many times. The sequenced fragment ends 3 residues before the CDR3 boundary, so the rest is inferred from the germline J gene. The V and J genes are TRBV5-1 and TRBJ2-3; 15 bases are shared with TRBD2. The V gene's germline CDR1 is SGHRS and CDR2 YFSETQ. This CDR3 comprises 19 residues. The J segment lost 1 base and the V segment lost 2 bases, leaving 8 bases of the junction unmatched. The CDR3 protein is CASSLRGLAGGGGTDTQYF. The CDR3 bases that were read are TGCGCCAGCAGCTTAAGGGGACTAGCGGGAGGAGGAGGCACAGATACG.

This clone has a count of ten or more. The read stops 3 residues short of the end of the CDR3; the missing end is completed from the germline J gene. The V and J genes are TRBV18 and TRBJ2-2, with 7 bases identical to TRBD2. Germline CDR1 KGHSH, CDR2 LQKENI. This CDR3 contains 17 residues. After removal of 0 bases from V and 3 bases from J, the junction contained 7 bases not matched to a gene. The covered CDR3 bases are TGTGCCAGCTCACCACCCGTTGAGCGGGATCACACCGGGGAG. Translation: CASSPPVERDHTGE. The full CDR3 reads CASSPPVERDHTGELFF.

Partial CDR3 DNA: TGTGCCAGTAGACCAAGACAGGGGTACCAAGAGACC. Protein sequence: CASRPRQGYQET. The CDR3, in full, reads CASRPRQGYQETQYF. This chain joins TRBV19 and TRBJ2-5, with 8 bases aligning to TRBD1. The read ends 3 residues shy of where the CDR3 ends; the end is completed using the germline J gene. The V gene end was trimmed by 6 bases and the J gene end by 0 bases; junction bases not matched to a gene: 6. The CDR3 has 15 amino acids. Per the germline V gene, CDR1 is LNHDA and CDR2 is SQIVND (reference sequence).

This clone was picked up many times. The CDR3 goes on 3 residues after the read ends, and that part is filled in from the germline J gene. The chain employs TRBV7-6 and TRBJ2-7; D is unclear. The CDR3 covers 12 residues. Germline lookup yields CDR1 SGHVS and CDR2 FNYEAQ. The CDR3: CREAGRPYEQYF. The part of the CDR3 DNA that was read is TGTCGTGAGGCCGGCAGGCCATACGAG.